This T cell receptor beta chain was documented in a study of T-cell reconstitution after alpha-beta-depleted transplantation in children. General study points: From newly produced T cells came most of the T-cell counts and diversity one year after transplant.

V dropped 4 bases and J dropped 7; count of bases not matched to a gene: 15. CDR3 length equals 16 residues. CDR1 DFQATT and CDR2 SNEGSKA come from the germline V gene (reference sequence). This clonotype was detected ten times or more. No antigen is known for it. Unique molecular identifiers were used to barcode this TCRbeta library. One entry per CDR3 protein results from TCRdb running MiXCR on the PCR reads. This sample yields 450,000 to 600,000 distinct CDR3 sequences, of which roughly a tenth are seen a single time; roughly 2% belongs to the top ten. The starting material was PBMCs, obtained before TCRalphabeta/CD19-depleted stem cell transplant. The J gene is TRBJ1-3, the V gene TRBV20-1; TRBD1 aligns across 8 bases. The source is a child under 10 years old with inherited bone marrow failure, due to receive a stem cell transplant. The CDR3 nucleotides are TGCAGTGCTACCCTCTCTGGGGACAGGTTTTACAACACCATATATTTT. It translates to CSATLSGDRFYNTIYF.